Listed here are 14 T cell receptor beta chains from one sample, sequenced in a study of shared T cell receptors in the human thymus. Only in-frame clones appear in the TCRdb table, and some are missing; sequencing was by immunoSEQ multiplex PCR. The sample holds about 380,000 clones, 85% to 95% seen once. Sequenced sample: thymocytes. Receptors originate from a human donor.

The J gene is TRBJ1-2, the V gene TRBV7-9; 9 bases fit TRBD1. CDR3 length equals 15 residues. CDR1 is SEHNR and CDR2 is FQNEAQ in the germline V gene (reference sequence). Trimming removed 1 base from V and 6 bases from J; junction bases left unmatched: 6. The chain's CDR3 is CASSLEEQGADGYTF. DNA for the CDR3: TGTGCCAGCAGCTTAGAGGAACAGGGGGCGGATGGCTACACCTTC.

This chain connects TRBV7-9 to TRBJ2-7, with D possibly matching TRBD2 (5 bases). The germline V gene has CDR1 SEHNR and CDR2 FQNEAQ (reference sequence). CDR3 size: 12 residues. The germline V and J ends were trimmed by 5 bases and 12 bases, with 17 bases remaining between them. CDR3 in DNA: TGTGCCAGCAGCCATGTCTCGGAGGATCGGTACTTC. Translation: CASSHVSEDRYF.

The rearrangement uses TRBV5-6 and TRBJ2-2; 11 nucleotides line up with TRBD2. Trimming removed 2 bases from V and 4 bases from J; junction bases left unmatched: 4. The germline CDR1 and CDR2 sequences are SGHDT and YYEEEE. The CDR3 contains 16 residues. The CDR3 sequence: CASSFRTSGCTGELFF. In nucleotides, the CDR3 is TGTGCCAGCAGCTTCCGGACTAGCGGGTGCACCGGGGAGCTGTTTTTT.

This clone was counted once. The chain couples TRBV28 to TRBJ1-1; D remains ambiguous. The CDR3 spans 14 residues. The germline V and J ends were trimmed by 7 bases and 5 bases, with 17 bases remaining between them. Germline assignment: CDR1 MDHEN and CDR2 SYDVKM. The CDR3 here is CASTRTIDRTEAFF. The CDR3 DNA reads as TGTGCCAGCACGAGGACGATTGACCGAACTGAAGCTTTCTTT.

This chain connects TRBV6-4 to TRBJ2-6; a possible D gene is TRBD1 (6 bases). V was shortened by 6 bases and J by 2 bases, with 17 bases between the two germline ends. The CDR3 consists of 17 residues. CDR1 and CDR2 (germline): MRHNA, SNTAGT. CDR3 DNA sequence: TGTGCCAGCAGGGACATACAGGGTAACACTGGGGCCAACGTCCTGACTTTC. Translating gives CASRDIQGNTGANVLTF.

The chain employs TRBV9 and TRBJ2-1; D is possibly TRBD1 or TRBD2 (7 bases each). Germline V gene data show CDR1 as SGDLS and CDR2 as YYNGEE. The germline V and J ends were trimmed by 3 bases and 3 bases, with 19 bases remaining between them. This CDR3 has 17 amino acids. The CDR3 loop is CASSDQRGGQIYNEQFF. The CDR3 DNA follows: TGTGCCAGCAGCGACCAGAGGGGGGGACAGATCTACAATGAGCAGTTCTTC.

The rearrangement joins TRBV28 to TRBJ2-1; no definite D call. Germline V lookup: CDR1 MDHEN, CDR2 SYDVKM. The germline V and J ends were trimmed by 5 bases and 6 bases, with 11 bases remaining between them. The CDR3 loop spans 13 amino acids. Written as DNA, the CDR3 is TGTGCCAGCAGTCCAATTACGAGCAATGAGCAGTTCTTC. Translating it yields CASSPITSNEQFF.

The chain carries TRBV28 and TRBJ1-4, with a tentative D call TRBD1 (5 bases). With 8 bases removed from V and 8 bases from J, the gap between germline ends came to 9 bases. This CDR3 region has 11 residues. Per germline, CDR1 MDHEN and CDR2 SYDVKM. CDR3 sequence: CASSGGEKLFF. The CDR3 DNA follows: TGTGCCAGCTCCGGGGGGGAAAAACTGTTTTTT.

The chain has TRBV27 and TRBJ2-1; TRBD2 matches at 8 bases. V was pared by 5 bases and J by 8 bases, with 8 bases of the junction left unmatched. This CDR3 is 14 amino acids long. The V gene's germline CDR1 is MNHEY and CDR2 SMNVEV (reference sequence). The CDR3 region has the DNA TGTGCCAGCAGTCCTATAGCGGGAAGGTATGAGCAGTTCTTC. Protein: CASSPIAGRYEQFF.

The chain joins TRBV30 to TRBJ2-7, with D perhaps matching TRBD1 or TRBD2 (6 bases each). The CDR3 extends over 15 amino acids. Trimming cost V 3 bases and J 0 bases, with 15 bases left between them. CDR1 GTSNPN and CDR2 SVGIG come from the germline V gene (reference sequence). The CDR3 spells CAWRGGGGYSYEQYF. CDR3 nucleotide sequence: TGTGCCTGGAGAGGAGGGGGAGGTTACTCCTACGAGCAGTACTTC.

The J gene is TRBJ2-1, the V gene TRBV20-1; D gene unclear. In germline, CDR1 is DFQATT, CDR2 SNEGSKA (reference sequence). The CDR3 is 10 amino acids. V was clipped by 8 bases and J by 10 bases, with 12 bases between them. CDR3 in DNA: TGCAGTCCGCAGAGGCGCGAGCAGTTCTTC. Residues: CSPQRREQFF.

The J gene is TRBJ1-5, the V gene TRBV28; 10 bases match TRBD1. There are 18 residues in the CDR3. CDR1 is MDHEN, CDR2 SYDVKM, per germline. Unmatched junction bases numbered 13, after V lost 5 bases and J lost 3 bases. This CDR3 is CASSAPGQGWGSNQPQHF. CDR3 DNA: TGTGCCAGCAGTGCCCCGGGACAGGGGTGGGGATCCAATCAGCCCCAGCATTTT.

This clone was recorded only once. The chain couples TRBV5-1 to TRBJ2-5; D perhaps matches TRBD1 (5 bases). This CDR3 spans 14 amino acids. V dropped 0 bases and J dropped 5 bases, with 11 bases sitting between them. From germline, CDR1 is SGHRS and CDR2 YFSETQ. CDR3 loop: CASSLGQGCETQYF. The CDR3 DNA follows: TGCGCCAGCAGCTTGGGCCAGGGCTGCGAGACCCAGTACTTC.

The chain recombines TRBV7-9 with TRBJ2-5, with no clear D. CDR3 length equals 14 residues. Germline V gene lookup returns CDR1 SEHNR and CDR2 FQNEAQ (reference sequence). The V end lost 3 bases, the J end lost 4 bases, and 12 bases lay between the germline ends. CDR3 amino acids: CASSLGLWGETQYF. DNA of the CDR3: TGTGCCAGCAGCTTGGGATTATGGGGAGAGACCCAGTACTTC.